The 7 T cell receptor beta chains in this list originate from one sample, sequenced in a study of metastatic and nonmetastatic thyroid tumors. No patient received treatment before thyroid surgery. TCRdb recomputed clones from the PCR reads via MiXCR. The table has some 40,000 clones, approximately 24% seen once; the top ten hold 14%. Sequencing used tumor tissue. The origin of the receptors is a female donor with papillary thyroid cancer or a benign thyroid nodule (not recorded which). Some clones in this sample may be carry-over from other donors' samples.

This clone was counted ten times or more. The genes are TRBV7-8 and TRBJ2-7; 12 bases align to TRBD1. CDR1 and CDR2 (germline): SGHVS, FQNEAQ. This CDR3 is 15 amino acids long. V was clipped by 4 bases and J by 6 bases; unmatched bases: 7. In nucleotides, the CDR3 is TGTGCCAGCAGCTCCTCCGGGACAGGGGGCGCCGAGCAGTACTTC. As protein: CASSSSGTGGAEQYF.

Remarks on this clone: A read error may be the cause here, since a much bigger clone is one base away. The genes are TRBV6-1 and TRBJ2-1; 10 nucleotides agree with TRBD2. CDR3 size: 18 residues. Germline assignment: CDR1 MNHNS and CDR2 SASEGT. CDR3: CASSTGLAWGYSYNGQLF. CDR3 sequence (DNA): TGTGCCAGCAGTACGGGACTAGCGTGGGGCTACTCCTACAATGGGCAGCTCTTC.

The chain employs TRBV27 and TRBJ2-2, with 10 bases lining up with TRBD2. Germline V CDR1 and CDR2: MNHEY, SMNVEV (reference sequence). Trimming removed 6 bases from V and 0 bases from J; junction bases left unmatched: 4. This CDR3 region has 16 residues. CDR3 nucleotides: TGTGCCAGCAGCCGCCTAGCGGGAGCGAACACCGGGGAGCTGTTTTTT. Translating gives CASSRLAGANTGELFF.

This clone was observed at least ten times. The chain employs TRBV7-9 and TRBJ1-3; a weak D match, TRBD1 (6 bases). The V end was cut by 1 base, the J end by 4 bases, with 8 bases between. CDR1 and CDR2 from the germline V gene are SEHNR and FQNEAQ (reference sequence). The CDR3 consists of 14 residues. CDR3 sequence: CASSLGGLGNTIYF. CDR3 nucleotide sequence: TGTGCCAGCAGCTTAGGGGGGCTCGGAAACACCATATATTTT.

The chain employs TRBV20-1 and TRBJ2-1; tentatively, D is TRBD1 or TRBD2 (5 bases each). This CDR3 has 16 residues. Trimming stripped 0 bases from V and 5 bases from J, with 17 bases between. Germline-derived CDR1 and CDR2 are DFQATT and SNEGSKA (reference sequence). The CDR3 protein is CSARDPAMGENNEQFF. For the CDR3, the DNA is TGCAGTGCTAGAGACCCCGCGATGGGGGAGAACAATGAGCAGTTCTTC.

This clone was seen repeatedly, ten times or more. This CDR3 reads CASSEGPNQPQHF. CDR3 DNA sequence: TGTGCCAGCAGTGAGGGCCCAAATCAGCCCCAGCATTTT. The rearrangement links TRBV6-4 to TRBJ1-5, with no clear D. CDR1 and CDR2 (germline): MRHNA, SNTAGT. CDR3 length equals 13 residues. V lost 3 bases to trimming and J lost 4 bases, with 7 bases between them.

This clone has more than one count but fewer than ten. The gene calls are TRBV20-1 and TRBJ1-1; perhaps TRBD1 as D (6 bases). CDR1 DFQATT and CDR2 SNEGSKA come from the germline V gene (reference sequence). There are 13 residues in the CDR3. Trimming removed 0 bases at V and 5 bases at J, with 10 bases between. The CDR3 nucleotides are TGCAGTGCTAGAGAGAGGGGGGGGACTGAAGCTTTCTTT. Its translation is CSARERGGTEAFF.